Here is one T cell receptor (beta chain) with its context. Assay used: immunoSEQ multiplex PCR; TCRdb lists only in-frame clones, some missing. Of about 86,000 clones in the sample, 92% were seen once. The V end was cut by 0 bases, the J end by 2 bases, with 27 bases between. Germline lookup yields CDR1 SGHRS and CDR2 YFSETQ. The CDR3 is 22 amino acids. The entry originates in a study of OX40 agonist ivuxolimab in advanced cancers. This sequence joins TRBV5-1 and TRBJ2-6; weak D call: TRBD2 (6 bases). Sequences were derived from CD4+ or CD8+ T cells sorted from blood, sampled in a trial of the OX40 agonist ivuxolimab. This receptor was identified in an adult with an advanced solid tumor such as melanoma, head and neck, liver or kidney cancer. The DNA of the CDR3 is TGCGCCAGCAGCTTGGCATACCAGCAGTCCTCGACCGGGAGAGCTGGGGCCAACGTCCTGACTTTC. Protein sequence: CASSLAYQQSSTGRAGANVLTF.